This T cell receptor (beta chain) came from a study of cytomegalovirus exposure and HLA in healthy donors. Regarding the study as a whole: It was only CMV serostatus that was available as immune exposure information. Per a later analysis, 18,000 or so TCR beta sequences showed association with HLA alleles at 0.05 false discovery rate. A later examination showed that TCR association rates differed by HLA locus, with DRB1 most and HLA-C fewest. Links to common viral pathogens appeared, in a later analysis, for several of the most significant clusters.

The CDR3 spans 15 residues. Germline values: CDR1 SGHDT, CDR2 YYEEEE. V was pared by 4 bases and J by 4 bases, with 15 bases between. About this clone: Its antigen remains unknown.

A multiplex PCR was run with 60 Vbeta primers and 13 Jbeta primers. Profiled with immunoSEQ multiplex PCR; TCRdb holds only in-frame clones, not every one. Here the sample spans 100,000 or so clones, nearly 85% being singletons. The clonotype comes from a man aged 18 to 29 in good health and CMV-seronegative. The sequenced sample was PBMCs. The chain joins TRBV5-6 to TRBJ2-1; the D is unclear. CDR3 in DNA: TGTGCCAGCAGCCCGGGTCCTGGCCCTTACAATGAGCAGTTCTTC. Translating gives CASSPGPGPYNEQFF.